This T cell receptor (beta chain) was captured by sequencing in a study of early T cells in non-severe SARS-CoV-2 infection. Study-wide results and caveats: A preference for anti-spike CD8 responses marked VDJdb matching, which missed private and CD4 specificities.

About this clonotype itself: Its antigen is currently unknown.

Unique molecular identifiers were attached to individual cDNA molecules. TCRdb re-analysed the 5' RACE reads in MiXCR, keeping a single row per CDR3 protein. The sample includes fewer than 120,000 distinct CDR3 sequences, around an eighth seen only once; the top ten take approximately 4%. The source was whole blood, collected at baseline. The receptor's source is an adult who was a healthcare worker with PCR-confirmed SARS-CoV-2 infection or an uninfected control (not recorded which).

The CDR3 here is CASSLGAGVSSYEQYF. The CDR3 DNA follows: TGTGCCAGCAGCTTAGGGGCAGGGGTGTCCTCCTACGAGCAGTACTTC. V and J are TRBV7-6 and TRBJ2-7; D may be TRBD1 (6 bases). V lost 1 base to trimming and J lost 0 bases, with 13 bases between them. CDR3 length: 16 residues. CDR1 and CDR2 from the germline V gene are SGHVS and FNYEAQ.